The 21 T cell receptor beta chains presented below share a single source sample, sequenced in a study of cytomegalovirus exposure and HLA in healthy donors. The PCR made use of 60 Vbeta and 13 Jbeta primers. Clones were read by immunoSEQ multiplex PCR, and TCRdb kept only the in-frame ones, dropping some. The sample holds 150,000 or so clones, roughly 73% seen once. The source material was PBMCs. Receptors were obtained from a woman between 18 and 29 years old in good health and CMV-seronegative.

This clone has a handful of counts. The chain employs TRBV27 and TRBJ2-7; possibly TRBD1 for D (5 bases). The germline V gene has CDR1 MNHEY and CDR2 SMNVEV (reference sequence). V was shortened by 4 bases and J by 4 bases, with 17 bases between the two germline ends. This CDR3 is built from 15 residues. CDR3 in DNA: TGTGCCAGCAGTTATCAGGGCCCCGCAGGGTACGAGCAGTACTTC. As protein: CASSYQGPAGYEQYF.

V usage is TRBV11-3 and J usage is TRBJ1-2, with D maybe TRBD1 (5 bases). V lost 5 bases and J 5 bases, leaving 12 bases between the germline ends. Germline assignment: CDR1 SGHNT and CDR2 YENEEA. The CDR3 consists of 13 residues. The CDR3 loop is CASSDSIIYGYTF. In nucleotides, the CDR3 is TGTGCCAGCAGCGACAGCATCATTTATGGCTACACCTTC.

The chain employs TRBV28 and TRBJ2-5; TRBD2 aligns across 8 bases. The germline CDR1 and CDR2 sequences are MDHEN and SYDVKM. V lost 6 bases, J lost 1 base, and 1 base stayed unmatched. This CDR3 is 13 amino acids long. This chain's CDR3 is CASRAGGQETQYF. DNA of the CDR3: TGTGCCAGCAGGGCGGGGGGCCAAGAGACCCAGTACTTC.

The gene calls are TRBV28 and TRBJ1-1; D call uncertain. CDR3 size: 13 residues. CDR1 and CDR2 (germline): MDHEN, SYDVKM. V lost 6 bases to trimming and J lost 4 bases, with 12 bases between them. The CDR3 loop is CASSPVSFTEAFF. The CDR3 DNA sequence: TGTGCCAGCAGCCCGGTCTCCTTCACTGAAGCTTTCTTT.

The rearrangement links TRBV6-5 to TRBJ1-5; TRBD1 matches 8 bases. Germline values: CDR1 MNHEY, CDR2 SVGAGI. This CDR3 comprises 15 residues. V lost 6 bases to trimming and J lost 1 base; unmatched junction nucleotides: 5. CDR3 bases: TGTGCCAGCAGGGGGACAGGAGGAAGCAATCAGCCCCAGCATTTT. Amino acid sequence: CASRGTGGSNQPQHF.

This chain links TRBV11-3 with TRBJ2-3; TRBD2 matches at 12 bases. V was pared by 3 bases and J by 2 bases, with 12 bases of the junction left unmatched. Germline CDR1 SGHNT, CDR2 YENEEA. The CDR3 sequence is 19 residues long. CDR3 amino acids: CASSFGSSGREGHTDTQYF. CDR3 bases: TGTGCCAGCAGCTTCGGGTCTAGCGGGAGGGAGGGGCACACAGATACGCAGTATTTT.

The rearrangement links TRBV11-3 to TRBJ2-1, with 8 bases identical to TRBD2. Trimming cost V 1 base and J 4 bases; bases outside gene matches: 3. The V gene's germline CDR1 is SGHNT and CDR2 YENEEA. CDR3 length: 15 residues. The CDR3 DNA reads TGTGCCAGCAGCTTAGCTAGCGGGCAATACAATGAGCAGTTCTTC. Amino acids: CASSLASGQYNEQFF.

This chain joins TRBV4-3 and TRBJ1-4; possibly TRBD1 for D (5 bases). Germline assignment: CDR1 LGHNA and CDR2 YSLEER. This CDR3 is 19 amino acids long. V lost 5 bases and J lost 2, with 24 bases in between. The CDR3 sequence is CASSATDGGKFSTNEKLFF. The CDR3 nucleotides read TGCGCCAGCAGCGCCACCGACGGGGGGAAATTTTCTACTAATGAAAAACTGTTTTTT.

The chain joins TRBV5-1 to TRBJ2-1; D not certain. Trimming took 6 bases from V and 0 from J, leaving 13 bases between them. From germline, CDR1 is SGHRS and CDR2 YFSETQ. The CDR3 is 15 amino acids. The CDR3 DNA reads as TGCGCCAGCAACATCGGCGGCACCTCCTACAATGAGCAGTTCTTC. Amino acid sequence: CASNIGGTSYNEQFF.

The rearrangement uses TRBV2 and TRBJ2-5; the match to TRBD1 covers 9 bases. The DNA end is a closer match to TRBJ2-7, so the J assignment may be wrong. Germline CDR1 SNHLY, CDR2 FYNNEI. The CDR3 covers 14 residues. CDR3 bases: TGTGCCAGCAGTGAGGGGACAGGGAGCTACGAGCAGTACTTC. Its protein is CASSEGTGSYEQYF.

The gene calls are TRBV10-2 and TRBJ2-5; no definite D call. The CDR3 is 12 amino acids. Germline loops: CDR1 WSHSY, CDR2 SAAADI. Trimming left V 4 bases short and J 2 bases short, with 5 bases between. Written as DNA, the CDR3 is TGCGCCAGCAGTGCAGGTCAAGAGACCCAGTACTTC. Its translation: CASSAGQETQYF.

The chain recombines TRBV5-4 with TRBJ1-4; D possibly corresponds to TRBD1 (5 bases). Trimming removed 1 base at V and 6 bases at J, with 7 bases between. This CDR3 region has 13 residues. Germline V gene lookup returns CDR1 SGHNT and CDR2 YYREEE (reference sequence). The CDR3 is CASSLRGYEKLFF. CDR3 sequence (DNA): TGTGCCAGCAGCTTGCGGGGGTATGAAAAACTGTTTTTT. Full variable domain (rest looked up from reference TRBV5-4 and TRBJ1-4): ETGVTQSPTHLIKTRGQQVTLRCSSQSGHNTVSWYQQALGQGPQFIFQYYREEENGRGNFPPRFSGLQFPNYSSELNVNALELDDSALYLCASSLRGYEKLFFGSGTQLSVL.

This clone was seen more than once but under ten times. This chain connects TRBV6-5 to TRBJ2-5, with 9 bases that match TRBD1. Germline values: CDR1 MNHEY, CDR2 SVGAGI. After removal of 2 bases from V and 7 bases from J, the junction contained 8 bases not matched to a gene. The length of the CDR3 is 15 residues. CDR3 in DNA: TGTGCCAGCAGTTACAAGGGGACAGGGTCGAGGACCCAGTACTTC. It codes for CASSYKGTGSRTQYF.

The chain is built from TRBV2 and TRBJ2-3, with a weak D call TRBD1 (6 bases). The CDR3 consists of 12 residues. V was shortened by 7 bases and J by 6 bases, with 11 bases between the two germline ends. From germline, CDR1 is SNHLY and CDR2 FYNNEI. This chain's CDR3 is CASTARGDTQYF. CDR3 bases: TGTGCCAGCACGGCCAGGGGCGATACGCAGTATTTT. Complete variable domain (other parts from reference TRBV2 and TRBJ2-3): EPEVTQTPSHQVTQMGQEVILRCVPISNHLYFYWYRQILGQKVEFLVSFYNNEISEKSEIFDDQFSVERPDGSNFTLKIRSTKLEDSAMYFCASTARGDTQYFGPGTRLTVL.

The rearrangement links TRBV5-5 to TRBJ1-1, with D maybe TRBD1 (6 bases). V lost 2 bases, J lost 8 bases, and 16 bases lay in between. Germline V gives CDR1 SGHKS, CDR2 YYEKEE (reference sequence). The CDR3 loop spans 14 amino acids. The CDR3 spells CASSFSPLDREAFF. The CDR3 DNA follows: TGTGCCAGCAGCTTTTCCCCTCTAGACAGGGAAGCTTTCTTT.

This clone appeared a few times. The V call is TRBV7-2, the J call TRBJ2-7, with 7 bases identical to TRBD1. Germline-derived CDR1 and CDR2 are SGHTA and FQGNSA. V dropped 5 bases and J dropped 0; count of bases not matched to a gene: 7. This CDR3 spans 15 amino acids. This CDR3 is CASSNRQGLSYEQYF. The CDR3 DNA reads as TGTGCCAGCAGCAACCGACAGGGCCTCTCCTACGAGCAGTACTTC.

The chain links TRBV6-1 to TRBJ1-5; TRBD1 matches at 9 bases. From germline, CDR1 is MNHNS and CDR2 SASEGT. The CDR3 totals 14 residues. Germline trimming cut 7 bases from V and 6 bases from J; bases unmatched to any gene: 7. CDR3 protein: CASIPDRGIQPQHF. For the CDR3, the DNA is TGTGCCAGCATTCCGGACAGGGGCATTCAGCCCCAGCATTTT.

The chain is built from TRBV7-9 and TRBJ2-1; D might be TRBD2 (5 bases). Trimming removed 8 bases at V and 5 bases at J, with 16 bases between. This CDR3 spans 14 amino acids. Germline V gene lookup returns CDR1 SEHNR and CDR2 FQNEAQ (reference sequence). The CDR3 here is CASGWAAGDNEQFF. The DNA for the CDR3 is TGTGCCAGCGGCTGGGCTGCGGGTGACAATGAGCAGTTCTTC.

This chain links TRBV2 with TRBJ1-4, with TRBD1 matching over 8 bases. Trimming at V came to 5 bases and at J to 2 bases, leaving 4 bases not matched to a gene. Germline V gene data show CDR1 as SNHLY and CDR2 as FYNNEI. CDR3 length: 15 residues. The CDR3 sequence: CASSTRQGTNEKLFF. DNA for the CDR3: TGTGCCAGCAGTACGAGACAGGGGACTAATGAAAAACTGTTTTTT.

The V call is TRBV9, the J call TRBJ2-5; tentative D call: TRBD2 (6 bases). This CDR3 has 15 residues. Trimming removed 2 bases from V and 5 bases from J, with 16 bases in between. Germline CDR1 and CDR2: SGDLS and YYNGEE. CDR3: CASSVTTSLGETQYF. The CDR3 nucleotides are TGTGCCAGCAGCGTGACCACTAGCCTAGGGGAGACCCAGTACTTC. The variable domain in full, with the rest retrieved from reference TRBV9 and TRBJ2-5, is DSGVTQTPKHLITATGQRVTLRCSPRSGDLSVYWYQQSLDQGLQFLIQYYNGEERAKGNILERFSAQQFPDLHSELNLSSLELGDSALYFCASSVTTSLGETQYFGPGTRLLVL.

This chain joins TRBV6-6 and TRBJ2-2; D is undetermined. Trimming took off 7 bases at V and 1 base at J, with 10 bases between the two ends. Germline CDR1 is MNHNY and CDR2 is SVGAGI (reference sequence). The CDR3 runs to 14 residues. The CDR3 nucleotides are TGTGCCAGCACGTGGCAGATGAACACCGGGGAGCTGTTTTTT. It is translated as CASTWQMNTGELFF.